This T cell receptor (beta chain) was captured by sequencing in a study of radiation and T cells in renal cell carcinoma. Overall study findings and caveats: Without pretreatment biopsies, baseline tumor clonotype presence was undetermined. In blood, top tumor clones expanded by 2 weeks, shrinking by 4.

Profiling relied on immunoSEQ multiplex PCR, and the TCRdb table lists in-frame clones only, not all of them. The sample carries 30,000 to 40,000 clones, approximately 84% recorded once. The time point: blood 4 weeks post-SBRT, at nephrectomy. Treatment denoted: 15 Gy SBRT to primary tumor, nephrectomy 4 weeks later. Nephrectomy followed 15 Gy stereotactic body radiation by 4 weeks. This renal cell carcinoma was of the clear cell type. As concerns this clone: The antigen remains undetermined.

Per the germline V gene, CDR1 is LNHNV and CDR2 is YYDKDF (reference sequence). The ends lost 0 bases at V and 10 bases at J; junction bases unmatched: 6. CDR3 length: 15 residues. The rearrangement uses TRBV15 and TRBJ1-1, with 12 bases matching TRBD1. Specimen: blood, collected from a patient whose treatment included radiotherapy and nephrectomy. The receptor was derived from a man aged 55-75 years with renal cell carcinoma. CDR3 DNA: TGTGCCACCAGCAGAGAGCGGGACAGGGGGCTTCCAGCTTTCTTT. Translated, it gives CATSRERDRGLPAFF.